These 10 T cell receptor beta chains share one sample of origin, sequenced in a study of CD8 T cells in ankylosing spondylitis. TCRdb recomputed calls from the 5' RACE reads with MiXCR, one row per CDR3 protein. The sample includes a few hundred thousand distinct CDR3 sequences, 20% of them seen just once. The sequenced sample was blood, either unsorted or a sorted T cell fraction (not recorded which). These receptor sequences come from a female donor with ankylosing spondylitis or in good health (not recorded which).

The chain recombines TRBV30 with TRBJ2-1; D may be TRBD2 (5 bases). V shed 4 bases and J shed 11 bases, with 12 bases lying between them. CDR3 length: 11 residues. CDR1 is GTSNPN and CDR2 is SVGIG in the germline V gene (reference sequence). CDR3 sequence reads: CAWTFAGKQFF. The CDR3 region has the DNA TGTGCCTGGACCTTCGCCGGGAAGCAGTTCTTC.

In its sample, this clonotype was seen once. This chain joins TRBV7-3 and TRBJ2-1; weak D call: TRBD2 (6 bases). Trimming removed 5 bases from V and 0 bases from J, with 14 bases in between. This CDR3 region has 16 residues. Germline CDR1 reads SGHTA; CDR2 reads FQGTGA. In nucleotides, the CDR3 is TGTGCCAGCAGCACCGTTGGGGGGAGCTCCTACAATGAGCAGTTCTTC. Translation: CASSTVGGSSYNEQFF.

This clonotype has a handful of counts. J is TRBJ2-1 and V is TRBV23-1, with TRBD2 matching over 8 bases. TRBV23-1 is flagged as an ORF with uncertain function. With 4 bases clipped from V and 5 bases from J, the junction kept 7 bases outside the gene matches. The CDR3 sequence is 15 residues long. Here the CDR3 reads CASSLPGTRDNEQFF. The CDR3 DNA follows: TGCGCCAGCAGTCTCCCCGGGACTAGAGACAATGAGCAGTTCTTC.

The chain has TRBV20-1 and TRBJ2-3; a weak D match, TRBD2 (6 bases). The germline gives CDR1 DFQATT, CDR2 SNEGSKA (reference sequence). The germline V and J ends were trimmed by 5 bases and 3 bases, with 18 bases remaining between them. The CDR3 extends over 15 amino acids. The CDR3 spells CSACDATSSTDTQYF. DNA for the CDR3: TGCAGTGCTTGCGACGCGACTAGTTCGACAGATACGCAGTATTTT.

This clonotype came up many times. CDR3 in amino acids: CSARDQGYNEQFF. Written as DNA, the CDR3 is TGCAGTGCTAGAGATCAGGGCTACAATGAGCAGTTCTTC. This sequence joins TRBV20-1 and TRBJ2-1; tentative D call: TRBD1 (5 bases). The CDR3 runs to 13 residues. Trimming cost V 0 bases and J 3 bases, with 6 bases left between them. CDR1 and CDR2 (germline): DFQATT, SNEGSKA (reference sequence).

There are a few counts of this clonotype. The V gene is TRBV29-1, the J gene TRBJ2-7; D is unclear. V was trimmed by 0 bases and J by 0 bases, leaving 9 bases between them. The CDR3 runs 14 residues. The germline gives CDR1 SQVTM, CDR2 ANQGSEA. Written as DNA, the CDR3 is TGCAGCGTTGAAGATCCAGAGAGCTCCTACGAGCAGTACTTC. The encoded protein is CSVEDPESSYEQYF.

This clonotype was found a few times. The J gene is TRBJ1-5, the V gene TRBV6-1; maybe TRBD1 (5 bases). There are 14 residues in the CDR3. Germline CDR1 reads MNHNS; CDR2 reads SASEGT. The ends were cut back, 8 bases at V and 4 bases at J, with 15 bases in the middle. Written as DNA, the CDR3 is TGTGCCAGCCGTGGTCTGGGGGGGAATCAGCCCCAGCATTTT. It translates to CASRGLGGNQPQHF.

The gene calls are TRBV9 and TRBJ2-2, with D possibly being TRBD2 (6 bases). This CDR3 has 17 amino acids. The germline V and J ends were trimmed by 4 bases and 7 bases, with 23 bases remaining between them. Germline CDR1 and CDR2: SGDLS and YYNGEE. CDR3 in amino acids: CASSLRMQGDFGGELFF. The CDR3 nucleotides read TGTGCCAGCAGCCTCCGAATGCAAGGGGACTTCGGCGGGGAGCTGTTTTTT. The entire variable domain, with the rest obtained from reference TRBV9 and TRBJ2-2, is as follows: DSGVTQTPKHLITATGQRVTLRCSPRSGDLSVYWYQQSLDQGLQFLIQYYNGEERAKGNILERFSAQQFPDLHSELNLSSLELGDSALYFCASSLRMQGDFGGELFFGEGSRLTVL.

This clonotype appeared a few times. V gene TRBV7-2 combines with J gene TRBJ1-1; the match to TRBD1 covers 9 bases. The V gene end was trimmed by 2 bases and the J gene end by 7 bases; junction bases not matched to a gene: 8. CDR3 length: 15 residues. Germline V CDR1 and CDR2: SGHTA, FQGNSA. This CDR3 reads CASSLYYGTGYEAFF. The CDR3 nucleotides read TGTGCCAGCAGCTTATATTATGGGACAGGGTATGAAGCTTTCTTT.

This clonotype was seen more than once but under ten times. One end of the junction varies from germline; a read error may be responsible. This chain connects TRBV7-7 to TRBJ2-6; D unresolved. The CDR3 has 15 amino acids. Germline-derived CDR1 and CDR2 are SSHAT and FNYEAQ (reference sequence). In DNA form, the CDR3 reads TGTGCTAGCAGCTTCACGGTCGGGGGGGCCAACGTCCTGACTTTC. Amino acids: CASSFTVGGANVLTF.